This T cell receptor (beta chain) is from a study of breast tumors, draining lymph nodes, adjacent tissues. Study observations and caveats: The data were judged consistent with most tumor T cells coming from lymph node and expanding in tumor. The lymph node origin of tumor T cells was framed as consistent with a hypothesis, not demonstrated.

TCRdb fed the multiplex PCR reads into MiXCR, producing one record per CDR3 protein. The sample yields 100,000 to 150,000 distinct CDR3 sequences, 15% to 20% seen once. This clonotype was observed a few times. Its antigen remains unidentified. The lymph nodes were axillary draining lymph nodes from breast cancer patients. After removal of 0 bases from V and 0 bases from J, the junction contained 4 bases not matched to a gene. The CDR3 length is 17 residues. The germline V gene has CDR1 LGHNT and CDR2 FRNRAP. The source material was axillary lymph node tissue. The rearrangement joins TRBV12-5 to TRBJ2-1; 8 nucleotides align to TRBD2. The clonotype was recovered from a female donor with breast cancer. Some clones in this sample may be carry-over from other donors' samples. The CDR3 spells CASGLVLSGSSYNEQFF. CDR3 nucleotides: TGTGCTAGTGGTTTGGTACTGAGCGGGAGCTCCTACAATGAGCAGTTCTTC.